Sequencing of this TCR beta chain was carried out in a study of human T cells and chemical hapten exposure. Study information: On roughly 2 cm by roughly 2 cm of upper inner arm skin, sensitization was performed with 2% DPC.

Study findings and constraints: While controls formed fewer of them, expanded TCRs formed significantly more large CDR3 similarity clusters.

CDR3 length equals 13 residues. With 4 bases clipped from V and 5 bases from J, the junction kept 4 bases outside the gene matches. Germline assignment: CDR1 MNHEY and CDR2 SMNVEV (reference sequence). Time point specified: pre-sensitization, week 0. Treatment defined: therapeutic diphenylcyclopropenone sensitization with weekly scalp DPC. It was unfractionated whole blood from which total RNA was extracted. This clonotype has a handful of counts. Its specificity is not known. TCRdb reanalysed the RACE reads using MiXCR and keeps one entry per CDR3 protein. Found here are about 92,000 distinct CDR3 sequences, 8% to 10% of them singletons; the top ten hold roughly 4%.

The chain carries TRBV27 and TRBJ1-2; 7 bases map to TRBD1. The sequencing used whole blood, collected in connection with sensitization to the hapten diphenylcyclopropenone (DPC). This TCR came from a woman aged 40 to 50 with alopecia areata. Some clones in this sample may be carry-over from other donors' samples. The CDR3 coding sequence is TGTGCCAGCAGTTGGGGACAGCGGTATGGCTACACCTTC. Translation: CASSWGQRYGYTF.